The 28 T cell receptor beta chains below all came from one sample that was sequenced in a study of lymphopenia after photon versus proton radiotherapy. Assay used: immunoSEQ multiplex PCR; TCRdb lists only in-frame clones, some missing. Here the sample spans about 16,000 clones, approximately 84% being singletons. The sequencing used peripheral blood, collected from a patient treated with proton-based radiotherapy. These TCRs come from a man between 65 and 85 years old with pancreatic cancer.

The CDR3 sequence is CASSWERGAPTYEQYF. The CDR3 coding sequence is TGTGCCAGCAGCTGGGAACGGGGGGCCCCGACCTACGAGCAGTACTTC. The chain carries TRBV5-6 and TRBJ2-7, with D maybe TRBD2 (7 bases). The germline CDR1 and CDR2 sequences are SGHDT and YYEEEE. The CDR3 runs to 16 residues. Trimming shortened V by 3 bases and J by 2 bases, and 18 bases separated the two germline ends.

The chain couples TRBV7-9 to TRBJ2-3; 10 nucleotides line up with TRBD2. The germline V gene encodes CDR1 SEHNR and CDR2 FQNEAQ (reference sequence). The CDR3 loop spans 16 amino acids. V lost 4 bases, J lost 2 bases, and 6 bases stayed unmatched. The DNA for the CDR3 is TGTGCCAGCAGCTCAGCCGGGACTAGCGTCACAGATACGCAGTATTTT. Amino acid sequence: CASSSAGTSVTDTQYF. Filled out from reference TRBV7-9 and TRBJ2-3, the complete variable domain reads DTGVSQNPRHKITKRGQNVTFRCDPISEHNRLYWYRQTLGQGPEFLTYFQNEAQLEKSRLLSDRFSAERPKGSFSTLEIQRTEQGDSAMYLCASSSAGTSVTDTQYFGPGTRLTVL.

The rearrangement links TRBV5-5 to TRBJ1-2; D is perhaps TRBD1 (5 bases). V lost 4 bases, J lost 3 bases, and 16 bases lay in between. CDR1 and CDR2 (germline): SGHKS, YYEKEE (reference sequence). This CDR3 has 15 amino acids. The CDR3 region is CASSPGQVDDYGYTF. CDR3 sequence (DNA): TGTGCCAGCAGCCCAGGGCAGGTAGACGACTATGGCTACACCTTC.

This chain links TRBV14 with TRBJ2-7; 14 bases match TRBD2. V dropped 5 bases and J dropped 7; count of bases not matched to a gene: 10. The germline V gene encodes CDR1 SGHDN and CDR2 FVKESK. The CDR3 covers 16 residues. The CDR3: CASSSTRTSGRREQYF. The CDR3 DNA reads TGTGCCAGCAGCTCAACCCGGACTAGCGGGAGGAGGGAGCAGTACTTC.

The rearrangement links TRBV4-1 to TRBJ1-1; possible D gene TRBD1, 5 bases. V dropped 0 bases and J dropped 4 bases, with 12 bases sitting between them. This CDR3 has 15 amino acids. From germline, CDR1 is MGHRA and CDR2 YSYEKL. CDR3 sequence: CASSQDSPGGTEAFF. In DNA form, the CDR3 reads TGCGCCAGCAGCCAAGATAGTCCGGGGGGCACTGAAGCTTTCTTT.

The CDR3 DNA follows: TGTGCCAGCAGCCCATTAAACCGTGGCCCACAAGAGACCCAGTACTTC. The encoded protein is CASSPLNRGPQETQYF. The chain recombines TRBV7-2 with TRBJ2-5; unclear D gene. Germline loops: CDR1 SGHTA, CDR2 FQGNSA. The CDR3 has 16 residues. Deletions cut 5 bases from V and 2 bases from J, with 18 bases between.

The chain employs TRBV6-5 and TRBJ2-5; D remains unclear. V dropped 4 bases and J dropped 3 bases, with 9 bases sitting between them. Germline CDR1 is MNHEY and CDR2 is SVGAGI. CDR3 length equals 13 residues. CDR3 coding DNA: TGTGCCAGCAGTTGGTCTTTGAAAGAGACCCAGTACTTC. This translates into CASSWSLKETQYF.

In its sample, this clone was seen a few times. V is TRBV10-2 and J is TRBJ1-1; no clear D gene. V was clipped by 8 bases and J by 11 bases, with 18 bases between them. CDR3 length: 12 residues. In germline, CDR1 is WSHSY, CDR2 SAAADI. The CDR3 reads CASGEPYRRAFF. The CDR3 coding sequence is TGCGCCAGCGGGGAACCGTACCGTAGGGCTTTCTTT.

The chain recombines TRBV4-1 with TRBJ2-1; D could derive from TRBD1 or TRBD2 (5 bases each). The CDR3 has 15 amino acids. The germline gives CDR1 MGHRA, CDR2 YSYEKL. V was cut by 4 bases and J by 7 bases, with 17 bases left in between. The CDR3 loop reads CASSRVGRTGNEQFF. The CDR3 bases are TGCGCCAGCAGCCGCGTGGGACGCACTGGGAATGAGCAGTTCTTC.

The chain is built from TRBV6-6 and TRBJ1-5; TRBD1 matches 8 bases. The CDR3 extends over 13 amino acids. CDR1 and CDR2 (germline): MNHNY, SVGAGI (reference sequence). The J segment lost 4 bases and the V segment lost 6 bases, leaving 2 bases of the junction unmatched. CDR3 nucleotide sequence: TGTGCCAGCAGCAGGACAGGGAATCAGCCCCAGCATTTT. Translation gives CASSRTGNQPQHF.

The CDR3 nucleotides read TGTGCCAGCAGCTTAGGGCTAGCGGGGGCCCCGGGGACCGGGGAGCTGTTTTTT. The encoded protein is CASSLGLAGAPGTGELFF. This chain uses TRBV11-2 with TRBJ2-2; 10 positions match TRBD2. This CDR3 has 18 residues. The junction had 10 bases not matched to a gene; V was cut back by 1 base and J by 5 bases. Germline V gene sequence: CDR1 SGHAT, CDR2 FQNNGV.

The V call is TRBV5-1, the J call TRBJ2-2; a possible D gene is TRBD1 (6 bases). The CDR3 covers 15 residues. V lost 0 bases and J 7 bases, leaving 13 bases between the germline ends. CDR1 and CDR2 from the germline V gene are SGHRS and YFSETQ. The CDR3 here is CASSLATGSVGELFF. CDR3 coding DNA: TGCGCCAGCAGCTTGGCCACAGGGTCGGTCGGGGAGCTGTTTTTT.

In nucleotides, the CDR3 is TGCAGCGTTGACGCGCAGGCGGGCTATGGCTACACCTTC. Amino acids: CSVDAQAGYGYTF. The rearrangement uses TRBV29-1 and TRBJ1-2; unclear D gene. The CDR3 extends over 13 amino acids. V lost 3 bases and J 4 bases, leaving 12 bases between the germline ends. From germline, CDR1 is SQVTM and CDR2 ANQGSEA.

This sequence joins TRBV7-3 and TRBJ2-3, with 12 bases identical to TRBD2. V was pared by 5 bases and J by 4 bases, with 10 bases of the junction left unmatched. Per germline, CDR1 SGHTA and CDR2 FQGTGA. The CDR3 has 17 amino acids. Here the CDR3 reads CASSALTSGSGADTQYF. The CDR3 coding sequence is TGTGCCAGCAGCGCTCTGACTAGCGGGAGTGGTGCAGATACGCAGTATTTT.

This chain uses TRBV30 with TRBJ1-1; D may be TRBD1 (6 bases). Germline CDR1 reads GTSNPN; CDR2 reads SVGIG (reference sequence). The CDR3 covers 13 residues. V lost 0 bases and J lost 3, with 8 bases in between. The CDR3 nucleotides are TGTGCCTGGAGTGTACAGGGAGACACTGAAGCTTTCTTT. Translation: CAWSVQGDTEAFF.

J is TRBJ2-1 and V is TRBV30; maybe TRBD1 (6 bases). Per germline, CDR1 GTSNPN and CDR2 SVGIG (reference sequence). V was cut by 1 base and J by 0 bases, with 10 bases left in between. The length of the CDR3 is 15 residues. CDR3 residues: CAWSGSRGSYNEQFF. The CDR3 nucleotides read TGTGCCTGGAGTGGGTCCAGGGGCTCCTACAATGAGCAGTTCTTC. Based on the CDR3 plus reference TRBV30 and TRBJ2-1, the full variable domain is SQTIHQWPATLVQPVGSPLSLECTVEGTSNPNLYWYRQAAGRGLQLLFYSVGIGQISSEVPQNLSASRPQDRQFILSSKKLLLSDSGFYLCAWSGSRGSYNEQFFGPGTRLTVL.

This chain links TRBV15 with TRBJ1-6; D is undetermined. The CDR3 has 16 amino acids. V was shortened by 0 bases and J by 6 bases, with 12 bases between the two germline ends. Germline assignment: CDR1 LNHNV and CDR2 YYDKDF (reference sequence). The CDR3 protein is CATSREGLLTNSPLHF. DNA for the CDR3: TGTGCCACCAGCAGAGAGGGCCTCCTTACTAATTCACCCCTCCACTTT.

This clone has more than one count but fewer than ten. The genes are TRBV14 and TRBJ1-2; 8 bases match TRBD1. The J segment lost 4 bases and the V segment lost 0 bases, leaving 10 bases of the junction unmatched. CDR1 is SGHDN, CDR2 FVKESK, per germline. The CDR3 extends over 17 amino acids. CDR3 coding DNA: TGTGCCAGCAGCCAAGATCCCAGGGGGCATAGAGGCTATGGCTACACCTTC. Its translation is CASSQDPRGHRGYGYTF.

As to this clone: It is likely a read error, because the conserved phenylalanine at the end of the CDR3 is missing. It is unclear where the CDR3 begins or ends on the DNA, so no DNA is shown, and the CDR3 is as TCRdb lists it. This chain links TRBV14 with TRBJ2-3; the table gives TRBD2 as D, unverified against the DNA. Including both end residues, the CDR3 is 10 amino acids long. The germline V gene has CDR1 SGHDN and CDR2 FVKESK. The CDR3 region is CATMGGLRNG.

V gene TRBV5-4 combines with J gene TRBJ2-1; D perhaps matches TRBD1 (5 bases). CDR3 length equals 15 residues. Trimming cost V 1 base and J 6 bases, with 14 bases left between them. CDR1 and CDR2 (germline): SGHNT, YYREEE (reference sequence). DNA for the CDR3: TGTGCCAGCAGCTTGATGGGTCAGGGCACCAATGAGCAGTTCTTC. As protein: CASSLMGQGTNEQFF.

The table lists this clone with a few counts. The V and J genes are TRBV14 and TRBJ1-1; no clear D. The germline CDR1 and CDR2 sequences are SGHDN and FVKESK. The CDR3 is 13 amino acids. Trimming removed 1 base from V and 11 bases from J, with 14 bases in between. The DNA of the CDR3 is TGTGCCAGCAGCCAAGTAGGTCCGTTAGCGGCTTTCTTT. Its translation: CASSQVGPLAAFF.

The V call is TRBV7-9, the J call TRBJ1-1; no clear D. This CDR3 has 14 amino acids. V shed 3 bases and J shed 0 bases, with 8 bases lying between them. Looked up from germline, CDR1 is SEHNR and CDR2 is FQNEAQ (reference sequence). CDR3 bases: TGTGCCAGCAGCTTCAGGAATATGAACACTGAAGCTTTCTTT. Protein product: CASSFRNMNTEAFF.

The V call is TRBV5-1, the J call TRBJ2-7; possibly TRBD2 for D (8 bases). Trimming took 1 base from V and 5 from J, leaving 16 bases between them. The CDR3 is 15 amino acids. CDR1 SGHRS and CDR2 YFSETQ come from the germline V gene. CDR3 coding DNA: TGCGCCAGCAGCTTGCGCTTAGCGGGACAGAACGAGCAGTACTTC. This encodes CASSLRLAGQNEQYF.

The V call is TRBV18, the J call TRBJ2-5; no reliable D call. The V end was cut by 8 bases, the J end by 0 bases, with 4 bases between. The CDR3 is made up of 11 amino acids. Germline V gene data show CDR1 as KGHSH and CDR2 as LQKENI. CDR3 amino acids: CASTNQETQYF. The CDR3 nucleotides are TGTGCCAGCACGAACCAAGAGACCCAGTACTTC.

DNA for the CDR3: TGTGCCAGCAGGGCAGGGGGAGAATATTATTCACCCCTCCACTTT. Translating it yields CASRAGGEYYSPLHF. This chain joins TRBV6-1 and TRBJ1-6; 7 bases are shared with TRBD1. Per germline, CDR1 MNHNS and CDR2 SASEGT. This CDR3 has 15 residues. J lost 8 bases, V lost 6 bases, and 10 bases had no gene match.

This clone has just a few counts. J is TRBJ1-3 and V is TRBV5-6, with 11 bases identical to TRBD1. V trimming: 5 bases; J trimming: 0 bases; junction bases outside the gene matches: 10. CDR1 is SGHDT, CDR2 YYEEEE, per germline. This CDR3 spans 18 amino acids. The CDR3 sequence is CASSDGTGGPHSGNTIYF. DNA of the CDR3: TGTGCCAGCAGTGATGGGACAGGGGGGCCTCACTCTGGAAACACCATATATTTT.

This chain connects TRBV7-9 to TRBJ1-2, with unresolved D. The CDR3 runs 13 residues. CDR1 is SEHNR and CDR2 is FQNEAQ in the germline V gene (reference sequence). V was shortened by 3 bases and J by 2 bases, with 7 bases between the two germline ends. CDR3 nucleotides: TGTGCCAGCAGCTTGTCTTCAAACTATGGCTACACCTTC. As protein: CASSLSSNYGYTF.

The V gene is TRBV2, the J gene TRBJ2-3, with 16 nucleotides matching TRBD2. CDR1 is SNHLY and CDR2 is FYNNEI in the germline V gene. J was trimmed by 0 bases and V by 5 bases; bases with no gene match: 14. CDR3 size: 21 residues. The CDR3 loop is CASSTRLGLAGGPSSTDTQYF. DNA for the CDR3: TGTGCCAGCAGTACCCGGTTGGGACTAGCGGGGGGGCCGAGTAGCACAGATACGCAGTATTTT.